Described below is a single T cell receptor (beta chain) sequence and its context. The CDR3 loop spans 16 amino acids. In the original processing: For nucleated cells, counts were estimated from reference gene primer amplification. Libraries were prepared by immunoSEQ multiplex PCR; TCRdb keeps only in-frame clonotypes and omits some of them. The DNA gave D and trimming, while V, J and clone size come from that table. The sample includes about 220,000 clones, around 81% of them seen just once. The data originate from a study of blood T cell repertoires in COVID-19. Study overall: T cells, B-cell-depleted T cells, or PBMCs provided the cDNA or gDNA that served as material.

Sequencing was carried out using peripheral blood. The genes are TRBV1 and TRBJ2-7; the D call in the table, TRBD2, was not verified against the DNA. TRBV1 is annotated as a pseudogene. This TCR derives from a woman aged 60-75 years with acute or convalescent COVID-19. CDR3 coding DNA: TGCACCAGCAGCCCGGGACTAGCGGGGGGATTCTACGAGCAGTACTTC. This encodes CTSSPGLAGGFYEQYF.